The entry that follows covers one TCR beta chain sequence. Its antigen is not identified. This sample was taken from a study of post-analysis software for immune sequencing data. Study results and limitations: Five or six TRBV segments were significantly more frequent in patients than in controls. TRBV5-6, TRBV5-1 and TRBV20-1 were among these segments.

The ends lost 0 bases at V and 2 bases at J; junction bases unmatched: 7. The length of the CDR3 is 17 residues. Germline loops: CDR1 DFQATT, CDR2 SNEGSKA (reference sequence). The library was made from cDNA and included unique molecular identifiers. TCRdb processed the PCR reads anew with MiXCR; each CDR3 protein has one entry. The table lists around 770,000 distinct CDR3 sequences, just over 45% of them singletons. The rearrangement joins TRBV20-1 to TRBJ2-1; 10 nucleotides match TRBD2. The TCR sequence derives from a girl under 18 with multiple sclerosis. Sample: blood. In nucleotides, the CDR3 is TGCAGTGCTAGAGAGGTGAGCGGGAGGGCCGCCTACAATGAGCAGTTCTTC. Translating it yields CSAREVSGRAAYNEQFF.